This is a list of T cell receptor beta chains from one sample in a study of OX40 agonist ivuxolimab in advanced cancers. The assay was immunoSEQ multiplex PCR, and TCRdb's table has in-frame clones only and misses some. Of under 85,000 clones detected, about 78% appear once; the ten largest clones hold over 4.5%. The sequencing used CD4+ or CD8+ T cells sorted from blood, collected in a trial of the OX40 agonist ivuxolimab. These receptors all stem from an adult with an advanced solid tumor such as melanoma, head and neck, liver or kidney cancer. The CDR3 runs from the conserved cysteine through the conserved F or W. D genes are given only for firm matches. Some rows have no size entry. The others give once, few or many, or a class for an expanded clone.

>-|TRBJ1-1|TRBV18|TRBD1
TGTGCCAGCTCACCAAGTGAGGGGGCGTCCAACACTGAAGCTTTCTTT
CASSPSEGASNTEAFF
>-|TRBJ1-1|TRBV4-3|-
TGCGCCAGCAGCCGAGGCGGAGGGAGGGTGAACACTGAAGCTTTCTTT
CASSRGGGRVNTEAFF
>-|TRBJ2-6|TRBV7-9|-
TGTGCCAGCATGGTATCTGGGGCCAACGTCCTGACTTTC
CASMVSGANVLTF
>-|TRBJ2-5|TRBV18|-
TGTGCCAGCTCACCGACGACCCAAGAGACCCAGTACTTC
CASSPTTQETQYF
>-|TRBJ2-6|TRBV15|TRBD1
TGTGCCACCGTACAGGGGCCCTCTGGGGCCAACGTCCTGACTTTC
CATVQGPSGANVLTF
>-|TRBJ1-2|TRBV19|-
TGTGCCAGTAGTCTTCGACAGAATAACTATGGCTACACCTTC
CASSLRQNNYGYTF
>once|TRBJ2-3|TRBV30|-
TGTGCCTGGACAACCGGTAACCAACCGGCAGATACGCAGTATTTT
CAWTTGNQPADTQYF
>-|TRBJ2-7|TRBV27|TRBD2
TGTGCCAGCAGCGGGGGGACCTGGACTAGCGGATTTTACGAGCAGTACTTC
CASSGGTWTSGFYEQYF
>-|TRBJ1-1|TRBV10-3|-
TGTGCCATCAGTGTCACCGGGGGGTTGAACACTGAAGCTTTCTTT
CAISVTGGLNTEAFF
>-|TRBJ2-3|TRBV18|TRBD2
TGTGCCAGCTCACCATCGACTAGCCGGACGGATACGCAGTATTTT
CASSPSTSRTDTQYF
>-|TRBJ2-5|TRBV7-9|-
TGTGCCAGCAGCTTGGTAGGGGTTCTAGGAGAGACCCAGTACTTC
CASSLVGVLGETQYF
>-|TRBJ2-2|TRBV6-5|TRBD1
TGTGCCAGCAATGACAGGGCGAGGAGTACCGGGGAGCTGTTTTTT
CASNDRARSTGELFF
>-|TRBJ2-2|TRBV5-1|-
TGCGCCAGCAGCTTGGGTCCTCGACAGGGAGGCACCGGGGAGCTGTTTTTT
CASSLGPRQGGTGELFF
>few|TRBJ2-2|TRBV27|TRBD2
TGTGCCAGCAGTTTAGGAGCGGGAGTGGCCGGGGAGCTGTTTTTT
CASSLGAGVAGELFF
>-|TRBJ2-3|TRBV4-1|-
TGCGCCAGCAGCCAAGTACCGGTAACAGATACGCAGTATTTT
CASSQVPVTDTQYF
>-|TRBJ2-1|TRBV30|-
TGTGCCTGGCATAGGGGGGGTTCCTACAATGAGCAGTTCTTC
CAWHRGGSYNEQFF
>-|TRBJ2-1|TRBV4-1|TRBD2
TGCGCCAGCAGCCCCCCCCGGACTAGCGTGAAGAGTGAGCAGTTCTTC
CASSPPRTSVKSEQFF
>-|TRBJ2-1|TRBV7-2|TRBD2
TGTGCCAGCTCTATTCGGGGGGGCGCCGACTACAATGAGCAGTTCTTC
CASSIRGGADYNEQFF
>-|TRBJ2-1|TRBV10-3|-
TGTGCCATCAGCCGAGGCGGCAATGAGCAGTTCTTC
CAISRGGNEQFF
>-|TRBJ2-6|TRBV5-1|TRBD1
TGCGCCAGCAGCTTGGTGGGACAGGGACACTCTGGGGCCAACGTCCTGACTTTC
CASSLVGQGHSGANVLTF
>once|TRBJ2-3|TRBV10-3|-
TGTGCCATCATGAAGGAGGGGGGAACAGATACGCAGTATTTT
CAIMKEGGTDTQYF
>-|TRBJ1-4|TRBV6-5|TRBD1
TGTGCCAGCAGTTCCAGGGGGCAAATCGATGAAAAACTGTTTTTT
CASSSRGQIDEKLFF
>-|TRBJ1-4|TRBV7-8|TRBD1
TGTGCCAGCAGCTTTGTCGGCAGGGGGCAATGGGGACTGTTTTTT
CASSFVGRGQWGLFF
>-|TRBJ1-4|TRBV5-1|TRBD1
TGCGCCAGCAGCTTCGGGACAGGGAATGAAAAACTGTTTTTT
CASSFGTGNEKLFF
>-|TRBJ1-1|TRBV9|TRBD1
TGTGCCAGCAGCGCCGGGACAGGGCTTTCAGGGGGAGCTTTCTTT
CASSAGTGLSGGAFF
>-|TRBJ2-3|TRBV12-2|-
TGTGCAAGTCGCTTAGCGGGGCTTTGCACAGATACGCAGTATTTT
CASRLAGLCTDTQYF
>-|TRBJ2-7|TRBV9|-
TGTGCCAGCAGCTCACGTGGAGGGGGCCCTACCTACGAGCAGTACTTC
CASSSRGGGPTYEQYF
>-|TRBJ1-3|TRBV2|-
TGTGCCAGCTGGGACGGGGGTTCTGGAAACACCATATATTTT
CASWDGGSGNTIYF
>-|TRBJ2-3|TRBV5-4|TRBD2
TGTGCCAGCAGGAGTCTAGCGGGAGATACGCAGTATTTT
CASRSLAGDTQYF
>-|TRBJ1-2|TRBV7-3|TRBD1
TGTGCCAGCAGCTGGGGACAGGGGGCTAGGGGCTACACCTTC
CASSWGQGARGYTF
>-|TRBJ2-5|TRBV25-1|TRBD2
TGTGCCAGCAGTGAATACCCGCCGGGGGGGCGGGAGACCCAGTACTTC
CASSEYPPGGRETQYF
>-|TRBJ1-1|TRBV29-1|-
TGCAGCGGGGGCGGCAAAAACACTGAAGCTTTCTTT
CSGGGKNTEAFF
>-|TRBJ1-1|TRBV6-1|-
TGTGCCAGCAGACAGACCATGAACACTGAAGCTTTCTTT
CASRQTMNTEAFF
>-|TRBJ2-7|TRBV10-2|-
TGCGCCAGCAGTAAACAGGGCAGCTACGAGCAGTACTTC
CASSKQGSYEQYF
>-|TRBJ1-4|TRBV5-8|-
TGTGCCAGCAGCTTGGGGGGGGCTAATGAAAAACTGTTTTTT
CASSLGGANEKLFF
>-|TRBJ2-5|TRBV7-2|TRBD2
TGTGCCAGCGCTGGGGGTAGCGGGGCCCAAGAGACCCAGTACTTC
CASAGGSGAQETQYF
>-|TRBJ2-7|TRBV28|-
TGTGCCAGCACTAAAAACAGCGGCTTCTACGAGCAGTACTTC
CASTKNSGFYEQYF
>-|TRBJ1-2|TRBV7-9|-
TGTGCCAGCAGCTTAGTCGGAGCCTATGGCTACACCTTC
CASSLVGAYGYTF
>-|TRBJ2-7|TRBV9|-
TGTGCCAGCAGCCCCGGGACCGGAAAGAACGAGCAGTACTTC
CASSPGTGKNEQYF
>-|TRBJ1-2|TRBV4-1|-
TGCGCCAGCAGCCAAGATCTTCGGAACTATGGCTACACCTTC
CASSQDLRNYGYTF
>-|TRBJ2-3|TRBV29-1|-
TGCAGCGTTGAGAGAGCGGACCCCCCGATAGATACGCAGTATTTT
CSVERADPPIDTQYF
>-|TRBJ1-4|TRBV6-5|-
TGTGCCAGCAGCCCCGGGATCAGCGGGAAACTGTTTTTT
CASSPGISGKLFF
>-|TRBJ2-5|TRBV28|-
TGTGCCAGCGAAAACCTAGGGGAGACCCAGTACTTC
CASENLGETQYF
>once|TRBJ2-3|TRBV19|TRBD2
TGTGCCAGTAGTGGAGGGAGGGCCCGAGATACGCAGTATTTT
CASSGGRARDTQYF
>-|TRBJ2-7|TRBV7-7|TRBD2
TGTGCCAGCAGCCCGGGACTAGCGGGGGGGGAGCAGTACTTC
CASSPGLAGGEQYF
>-|TRBJ1-2|TRBV28|-
TGTGCCAGCAGTTTCCCCCGGCCTCATGGCTACACCTTC
CASSFPRPHGYTF
>many|TRBJ2-1|TRBV5-1|TRBD2
TGCGCCAGCAGCTGGACTAGCGGGGGGGACAATGAGCAGTTCTTC
CASSWTSGGDNEQFF
>few|TRBJ1-4|TRBV5-4|-
TGTGCCAGCAGCTTGGATACGAGGAATGAAAAACTGTTTTTT
CASSLDTRNEKLFF
>-|TRBJ2-2|TRBV12-5|-
TGTGCTAGTGGTTTGGTCCAGGGGTCCACCGGGGAGCTGTTTTTT
CASGLVQGSTGELFF
>-|TRBJ2-7|TRBV27|TRBD1
TGTGCCAGCAGTGACGGGACAGGGGCCTACGAGCAGTACTTC
CASSDGTGAYEQYF
>few|TRBJ1-3|TRBV27|-
TGTGCCAGCAGTACTACAGGGCTCTCTGGAAACACCATATATTTT
CASSTTGLSGNTIYF
>-|TRBJ1-1|TRBV29-1|-
TGCAGCGTTGAAAGGCAACTTTTCACTGAAGCTTTCTTT
CSVERQLFTEAFF
>few|TRBJ1-1|TRBV20-1|-
TGCAGTGCTCAAGTCGTGACTGAAGCTTTCTTT
CSAQVVTEAFF
>once|TRBJ2-1|TRBV9|-
TGTGCCAGCAGCCCGCGACAGAGCTCCTACAATGAGCAGTTCTTC
CASSPRQSSYNEQFF
>few|TRBJ1-2|TRBV6-1|-
TGTGCCAGCAGCCCTCCTATTGGGGTATACTATGGCTACACCTTC
CASSPPIGVYYGYTF
>-|TRBJ1-4|TRBV18|-
TGTGCCAGCTCCCAGGCCCGGACATCCATAGAAAAACTGTTTTTT
CASSQARTSIEKLFF
>many|TRBJ2-3|TRBV7-9|-
TGTGCCAGCAGCCGGGACTCTCTTATCTCCACAGATACGCAGTATTTT
CASSRDSLISTDTQYF
>few|TRBJ1-2|TRBV7-2|-
TGTGCCAGCAGCCGCGGGGGGGACTATGGCTACACCTTC
CASSRGGDYGYTF
>-|TRBJ1-6|TRBV6-5|TRBD1
TGTGCCAGCAGTTACTCTTCCGGGACAGGGAATTCACCCCTCCACTTT
CASSYSSGTGNSPLHF
>few|TRBJ1-1|TRBV19|TRBD1
TGTGCCAGTAACCCACAGGGGGCTGAAGCTTTCTTT
CASNPQGAEAFF